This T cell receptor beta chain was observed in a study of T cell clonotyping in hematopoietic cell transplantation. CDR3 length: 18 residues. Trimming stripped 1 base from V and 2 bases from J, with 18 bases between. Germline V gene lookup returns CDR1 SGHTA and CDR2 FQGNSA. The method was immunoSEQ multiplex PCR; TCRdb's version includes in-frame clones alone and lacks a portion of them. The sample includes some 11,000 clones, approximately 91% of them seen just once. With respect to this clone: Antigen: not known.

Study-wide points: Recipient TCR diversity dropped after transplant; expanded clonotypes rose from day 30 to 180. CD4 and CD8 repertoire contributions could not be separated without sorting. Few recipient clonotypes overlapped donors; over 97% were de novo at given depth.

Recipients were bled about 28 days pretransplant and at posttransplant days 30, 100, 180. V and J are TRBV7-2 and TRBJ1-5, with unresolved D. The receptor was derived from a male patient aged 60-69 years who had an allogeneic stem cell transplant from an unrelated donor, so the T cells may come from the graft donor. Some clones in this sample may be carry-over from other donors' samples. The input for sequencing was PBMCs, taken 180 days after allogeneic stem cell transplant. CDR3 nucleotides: TGTGCCAGCAGCTTAGATGGAGACCTAGAATCGGGCAATCAGCCCCAGCATTTT. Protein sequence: CASSLDGDLESGNQPQHF. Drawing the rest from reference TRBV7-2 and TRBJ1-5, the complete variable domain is GAGVSQSPSNKVTEKGKDVELRCDPISGHTALYWYRQSLGQGLEFLIYFQGNSAPDKSGLPSDRFSAERTGGSVSTLTIQRTQQEDSAVYLCASSLDGDLESGNQPQHFGDGTRLSIL.